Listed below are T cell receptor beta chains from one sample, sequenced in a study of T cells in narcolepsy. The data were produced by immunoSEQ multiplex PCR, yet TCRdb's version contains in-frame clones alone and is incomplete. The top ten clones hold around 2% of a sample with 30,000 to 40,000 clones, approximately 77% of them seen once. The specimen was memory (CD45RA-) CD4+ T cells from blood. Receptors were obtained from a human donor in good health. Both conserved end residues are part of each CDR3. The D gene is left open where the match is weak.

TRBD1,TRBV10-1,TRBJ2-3,CASSEPGTGAADTQYF
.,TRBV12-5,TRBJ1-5,CASGFPSDRATNQPQHF
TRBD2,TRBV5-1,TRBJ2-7,CASSLRPSGGPYEQYF
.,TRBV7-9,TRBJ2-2,CASSWGSGTGELFF
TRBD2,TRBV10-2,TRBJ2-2,CATSGLADGELFF
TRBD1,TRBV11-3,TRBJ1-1,CASSLFDRGNTEAFF
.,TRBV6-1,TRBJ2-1,CASRGGRGRPNEQFF
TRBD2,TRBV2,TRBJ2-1,CASRHQWIAGNEQFF
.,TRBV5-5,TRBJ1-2,CASSPEADLYGYTF
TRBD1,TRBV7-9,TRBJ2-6,CASSSRETGAGANVLTF
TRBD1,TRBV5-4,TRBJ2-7,CASSRDRESSREQYF
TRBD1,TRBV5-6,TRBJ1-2,CASSLTGDRTEFYGYTF
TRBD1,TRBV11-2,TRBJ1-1,CASSLDRATEAFF
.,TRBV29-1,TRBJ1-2,CSVEDVQGYGYTF
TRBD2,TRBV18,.,CASSPGFAGLAYEQYF
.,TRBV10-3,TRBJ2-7,CATEGLLYEQYF